The 18 T cell receptor beta chains presented below share a single source sample, sequenced in a study of Ad26.COV2.S vaccination and SARS-CoV-2 variants. The sample's treatment: approximately 18 received Ad26.COV2.S at low or high dose, single or two shots; about five received placebo; per-sample allocation not given. Day 63 following the first vaccine or placebo injection was when the samples were taken. Using immunoSEQ multiplex PCR, the repertoire was profiled, and TCRdb retains in-frame clones only, with some absent. The table shows some 240,000 clones, with around nine tenths occurring only once. Sequencing used peripheral blood, obtained in a trial of Ad26.COV2.S vaccine versus placebo. The receptors come from a person between 18 and 59 years old who received the Ad26.COV2.S COVID-19 vaccine or a placebo.

This clone was detected a few times. The V gene is TRBV4-1, the J gene TRBJ2-7; 8 bases match TRBD1. The CDR3 runs 15 residues. The germline V gene has CDR1 MGHRA and CDR2 YSYEKL. Trimming cost V 1 base and J 5 bases; bases outside gene matches: 7. The CDR3 spells CASSQAGTGHHEQYF. The CDR3 region has the DNA TGCGCCAGCAGCCAAGCCGGGACAGGTCATCACGAGCAGTACTTC.

A few counts support this clone. V is TRBV27 and J is TRBJ1-2, with D possibly matching TRBD1 (5 bases). CDR3 length: 16 residues. Germline CDR1 is MNHEY and CDR2 is SMNVEV (reference sequence). V was trimmed by 5 bases and J by 2 bases, leaving 18 bases between them. The CDR3 reads CASSRLPGRTNYGYTF. Written as DNA, the CDR3 is TGTGCCAGCAGTCGCCTTCCGGGACGAACAAACTATGGCTACACCTTC.

A few counts support this clone. This chain uses TRBV27 with TRBJ2-7, with 12 bases that match TRBD2. CDR1 and CDR2 from the germline V gene are MNHEY and SMNVEV (reference sequence). Trimming took 6 bases from V and 2 from J; bases not matched to a gene: 2. This CDR3 is 14 amino acids long. In DNA form, the CDR3 reads TGTGCCAGCAGCTGGACTAGCGGGACCTACGAGCAGTACGTC. Protein: CASSWTSGTYEQYV.

V is TRBV7-2 and J is TRBJ1-5, with TRBD1 identical over 8 bases. This CDR3 contains 17 residues. V shed 3 bases, J shed 2 bases, and the junction held 9 bases outside the gene matches. Germline V gene lookup returns CDR1 SGHTA and CDR2 FQGNSA. CDR3 residues: CASSLTGTGGGNQPQHF. The CDR3 DNA sequence: TGTGCCAGCAGCTTGACCGGGACAGGAGGCGGCAATCAGCCCCAGCATTTT.

The gene calls are TRBV5-8 and TRBJ2-1; D remains ambiguous. Looked up from germline, CDR1 is SGHTS and CDR2 is YDEGEE. V lost 4 bases and J lost 1, with 15 bases in between. This CDR3 spans 16 amino acids. This chain's CDR3 is CASSKDGSWSYNEQFF. CDR3 sequence (DNA): TGTGCCAGCAGCAAAGATGGGTCGTGGTCCTACAATGAGCAGTTCTTC.

The sample holds a few counts of this clone. This chain joins TRBV19 and TRBJ1-5, with a weak D call TRBD1 (6 bases). Germline V gene lookup returns CDR1 LNHDA and CDR2 SQIVND (reference sequence). V was shortened by 5 bases and J by 1 base, with 9 bases between the two germline ends. The CDR3 consists of 14 residues. In DNA form, the CDR3 reads TGTGCCAGTAGTTCTGACAGGAGCAATCAGCCCCAGCATTTT. Translating gives CASSSDRSNQPQHF. Combining the CDR3 with reference TRBV19 and TRBJ1-5 gives the whole variable domain DGGITQSPKYLFRKEGQNVTLSCEQNLNHDAMYWYRQDPGQGLRLIYYSQIVNDFQKGDIAEGYSVSREKKESFPLTVTSAQKNPTAFYLCASSSDRSNQPQHFGDGTRLSIL.

V usage is TRBV27 and J usage is TRBJ2-6, with TRBD1 matching 7 bases. CDR1 is MNHEY, CDR2 SMNVEV, per germline (reference sequence). V gave up 7 bases and J gave up 3 bases; unmatched junction bases: 12. CDR3 length equals 17 residues. As DNA, the CDR3 is TGTGCCAGCACCTCTAGACAGGGTCTAGGTGGGGCCAACGTCCTGACTTTC. Translating it yields CASTSRQGLGGANVLTF.

The J gene is TRBJ1-2, the V gene TRBV5-1; D gene unclear. This CDR3 contains 11 residues. V was cut by 3 bases and J by 3 bases, with 3 bases left in between. Germline V lookup: CDR1 SGHRS, CDR2 YFSETQ. The CDR3 DNA sequence: TGCGCCAGCAGCTCGTACTATGGCTACACCTTC. The encoded protein is CASSSYYGYTF.

The rearrangement links TRBV11-2 to TRBJ1-2; TRBD1 matches 10 bases. Unmatched junction bases numbered 5, after V lost 0 bases and J lost 7 bases. Germline V lookup: CDR1 SGHAT, CDR2 FQNNGV. The CDR3 runs 15 residues. The DNA of the CDR3 is TGTGCCAGCAGCTTAGATCGACAGGGGGCAAGTGGCTACACCTTC. Encoded protein: CASSLDRQGASGYTF.

The CDR3 loop is CASSLERSEAFF. CDR3 coding DNA: TGTGCCAGCAGCTTGGAACGGTCTGAAGCTTTCTTT. V gene TRBV5-4 combines with J gene TRBJ1-1, with D unclear. V lost 0 bases, J lost 6 bases, and 6 bases lay in between. This CDR3 region has 12 residues. Per the germline V gene, CDR1 is SGHNT and CDR2 is YYREEE (reference sequence).

The chain is built from TRBV5-1 and TRBJ2-2; 10 nucleotides line up with TRBD1. Germline CDR1 reads SGHRS; CDR2 reads YFSETQ. The ends lost 0 bases at V and 5 bases at J; junction bases unmatched: 4. The CDR3 runs 16 residues. The CDR3 bases are TGCGCCAGCAGCTTGGACGGGACAGGGGCGACCGGGGAGCTGTTTTTT. Translation gives CASSLDGTGATGELFF.

This chain links TRBV2 with TRBJ2-5; no clear D. The CDR3 covers 13 residues. Trimming removed 1 base from V and 6 bases from J, with 9 bases in between. Germline lookup yields CDR1 SNHLY and CDR2 FYNNEI. The CDR3 sequence is CASSEGPAQTQYF. In DNA form, the CDR3 reads TGTGCCAGCAGTGAAGGTCCGGCTCAGACCCAGTACTTC.

This clone was detected only once. The junction shows a germline mismatch at one end, possibly a read error. The chain combines TRBV7-7 with TRBJ2-3, with TRBD2 as a possible D gene (6 bases). Germline CDR1 SSHAT, CDR2 FNYEAQ (reference sequence). CDR3 length: 15 amino acids. The CDR3 is CASSLGGAHTDTQYF. The CDR3 DNA reads TGTGCTAGCAGCTTGGGCGGGGCTCACACAGATACGCAGTATTTT.

The V and J genes are TRBV5-1 and TRBJ2-5, with 7 bases that match TRBD2. This CDR3 spans 14 amino acids. V gave up 4 bases and J gave up 6 bases; unmatched junction bases: 9. CDR1 and CDR2 (germline): SGHRS, YFSETQ. CDR3 sequence: CASSPNAGEQTQYF. The CDR3 coding sequence is TGCGCCAGCAGCCCGAACGCGGGAGAACAGACCCAGTACTTC.

This chain connects TRBV5-4 to TRBJ2-7; 7 bases are shared with TRBD1. The CDR3 is 13 amino acids. Trimming at V came to 5 bases and at J to 1 base, leaving 3 bases not matched to a gene. Germline CDR1 SGHNT, CDR2 YYREEE (reference sequence). Here the CDR3 DNA reads TGTGCCAGCAGGGGGGACAGATCCTACGAGCAGTACTTC. Translated, it gives CASRGDRSYEQYF.

The chain couples TRBV3-1 (or the pseudogene TRBV3-2) to TRBJ1-1; no reliable D call. The CDR3 runs to 13 residues. Germline lookup yields CDR1 LGHDT and CDR2 YNNKEL (reference sequence). Trimming removed 1 base at V and 5 bases at J, with 8 bases between. The CDR3 loop reads CASSQVPDTEAFF. The CDR3 bases are TGTGCCAGCAGCCAAGTTCCCGATACTGAAGCTTTCTTT.

J is TRBJ2-3 and V is TRBV20-1; 8 bases line up with TRBD2. Germline loops: CDR1 DFQATT, CDR2 SNEGSKA (reference sequence). The CDR3 length is 15 residues. Germline trimming cut 3 bases from V and 6 bases from J; bases unmatched to any gene: 11. In DNA form, the CDR3 reads TGCAGTGCTAGTTTAACTAGCGGTCCATGGGATACGCAGTATTTT. This gives the protein CSASLTSGPWDTQYF.

The rearrangement links TRBV7-8 to TRBJ2-1; D unresolved. The CDR3 spans 14 residues. Germline values: CDR1 SGHVS, CDR2 FQNEAQ. V lost 1 base and J lost 5, with 9 bases in between. The CDR3 DNA reads as TGTGCCAGCAGCTTAGTGGAGACAAACAATGAGCAGTTCTTC. Its translation: CASSLVETNNEQFF.